The source of this T cell receptor (beta chain) is a study of T cells in Graves' hyperthyroidism and ophthalmopathy. Together with thyroid ultrasound, orbital computed tomography, serum thyroxine and TRAb, clinical symptoms were used for diagnoses. Germline CDR1 SQVTM, CDR2 ANQGSEA. Trimming stripped 4 bases from V and 10 bases from J, with 10 bases between. The CDR3 sequence is 11 residues long. RNA transcripts yielded amplified TCR beta CDR3 regions. The TCR CDR3 first-round RT-PCR relied on the HTBI primer set. In TCRdb, the multiplex PCR reads were re-called with MiXCR into one record per CDR3 protein. The repertoire holds roughly 500,000 distinct CDR3 sequences, with about half as singletons.

This chain joins TRBV29-1 and TRBJ1-4; D call uncertain. The specimen sequenced was peripheral blood or thyroid tissue (not recorded which). This TCR derives from an adult woman with Graves' disease, either hyperthyroidism or ophthalmopathy (not recorded which). The DNA of the CDR3 is TGCAGCGTTGGGGAGGGCGGAAAACTGTTTTTT. This sequence encodes CSVGEGGKLFF.